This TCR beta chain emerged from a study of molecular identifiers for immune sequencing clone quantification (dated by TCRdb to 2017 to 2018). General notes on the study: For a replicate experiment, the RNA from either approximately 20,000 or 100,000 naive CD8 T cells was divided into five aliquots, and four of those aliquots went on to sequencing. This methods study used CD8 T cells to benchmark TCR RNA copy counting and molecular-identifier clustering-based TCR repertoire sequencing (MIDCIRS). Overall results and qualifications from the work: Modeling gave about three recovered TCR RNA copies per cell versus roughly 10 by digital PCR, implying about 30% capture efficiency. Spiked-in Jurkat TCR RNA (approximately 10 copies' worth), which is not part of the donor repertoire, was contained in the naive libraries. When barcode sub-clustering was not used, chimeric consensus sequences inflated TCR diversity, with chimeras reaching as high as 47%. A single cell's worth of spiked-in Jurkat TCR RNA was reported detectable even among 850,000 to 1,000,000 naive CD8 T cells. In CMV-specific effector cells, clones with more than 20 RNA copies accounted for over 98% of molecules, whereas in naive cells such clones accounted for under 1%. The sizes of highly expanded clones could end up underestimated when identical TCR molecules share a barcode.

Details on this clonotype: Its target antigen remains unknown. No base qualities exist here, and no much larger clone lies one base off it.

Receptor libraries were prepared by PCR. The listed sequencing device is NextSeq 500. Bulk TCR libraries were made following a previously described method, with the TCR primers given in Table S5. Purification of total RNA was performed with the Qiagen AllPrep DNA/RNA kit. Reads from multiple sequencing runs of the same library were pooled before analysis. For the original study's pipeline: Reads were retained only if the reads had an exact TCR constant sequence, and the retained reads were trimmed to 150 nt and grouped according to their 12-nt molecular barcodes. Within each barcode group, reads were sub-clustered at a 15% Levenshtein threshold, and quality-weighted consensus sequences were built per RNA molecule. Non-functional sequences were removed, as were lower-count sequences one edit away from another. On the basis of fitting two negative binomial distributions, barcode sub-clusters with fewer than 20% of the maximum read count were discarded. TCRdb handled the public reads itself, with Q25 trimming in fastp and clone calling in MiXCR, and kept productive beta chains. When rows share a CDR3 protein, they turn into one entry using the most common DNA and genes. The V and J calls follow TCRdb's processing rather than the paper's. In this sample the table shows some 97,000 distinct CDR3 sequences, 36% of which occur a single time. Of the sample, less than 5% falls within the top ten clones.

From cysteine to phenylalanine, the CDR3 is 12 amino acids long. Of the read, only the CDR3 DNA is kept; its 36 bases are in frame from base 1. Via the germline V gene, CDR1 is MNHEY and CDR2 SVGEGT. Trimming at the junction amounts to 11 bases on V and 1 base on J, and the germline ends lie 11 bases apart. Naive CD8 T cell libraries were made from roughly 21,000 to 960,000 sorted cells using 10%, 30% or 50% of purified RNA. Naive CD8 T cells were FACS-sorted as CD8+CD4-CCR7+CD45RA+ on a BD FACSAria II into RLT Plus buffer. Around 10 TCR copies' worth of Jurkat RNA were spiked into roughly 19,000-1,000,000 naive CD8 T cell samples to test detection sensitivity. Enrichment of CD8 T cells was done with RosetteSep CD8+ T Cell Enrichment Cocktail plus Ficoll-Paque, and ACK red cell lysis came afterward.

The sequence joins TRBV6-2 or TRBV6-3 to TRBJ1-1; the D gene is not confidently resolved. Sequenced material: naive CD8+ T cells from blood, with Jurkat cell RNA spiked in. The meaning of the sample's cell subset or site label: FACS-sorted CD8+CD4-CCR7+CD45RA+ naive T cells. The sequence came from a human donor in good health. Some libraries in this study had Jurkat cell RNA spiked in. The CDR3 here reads CASVTENTEAFF. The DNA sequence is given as TGTGCCTCAGTTACAGAGAACACTGAAGCTTTCTTT.